This T cell receptor (beta chain) was obtained from a study of cytomegalovirus exposure and HLA in healthy donors. A multiplex PCR was run with 60 Vbeta primers and 13 Jbeta primers. TCRdb's copy holds only in-frame clones and misses some; the assay was immunoSEQ multiplex PCR. The sample has 120,000 to 150,000 clones, 60% to 85% seen once; the top ten hold about 6.7%. The V end was cut by 1 base, the J end by 3 bases, with 10 bases between. Germline V gene sequence: CDR1 MDHEN, CDR2 SYDVKM. The CDR3 consists of 14 residues. The clonotype was recovered from a woman between 35 and 50 years old in good health and CMV-seropositive. Material for sequencing was PBMCs. The chain carries TRBV28 and TRBJ2-7, with TRBD1 as a possible D gene (6 bases). CDR3 residues: CASSLSTGSYEQYF. The CDR3 region has the DNA TGTGCCAGCAGTTTATCCACAGGGAGCTACGAGCAGTACTTC. Looking up the rest from reference TRBV28 and TRBJ2-7 gives the full variable domain: DVKVTQSSRYLVKRTGEKVFLECVQDMDHENMFWYRQDPGLGLRLIYFSYDVKMKEKGDIPEGYSVSREKKERFSLILESASTNQTSMYLCASSLSTGSYEQYFGPGTRLTVT.